Included here is one TCR beta chain sequence, with context. The sample belongs to a study of blood T cell repertoires in COVID-19. At the level of the study: The study drew acute and convalescent COVID-19 samples from the United States, Italy and Spain. Sources were T cells, B-cell-depleted T cells, or PBMCs; the material itself was cDNA or gDNA.

As handled by the study authors: Nucleated cell counts were estimated from reference gene primer amplification. Clones were read by immunoSEQ multiplex PCR, and TCRdb kept only the in-frame ones, dropping some. V and J calls plus clone size are reproduced from that table; the DNA served to infer D and trimming. The sample contains some 100,000 clones, approximately 87% of which appear only once. The sequenced sample was peripheral blood. The TCR comes from a man aged 70-80 years who had recovered from COVID-19.

The DNA of the CDR3 is TGTGCCAGCAGTTTGGGGCTCGAGCAGTACTTC. Protein product: CASSLGLEQYF. This chain joins TRBV27 and TRBJ2-7; tentative D call: TRBD1 (5 bases). The V gene's germline CDR1 is MNHEY and CDR2 SMNVEV (reference sequence). The CDR3 consists of 11 residues. Trimming pared 3 bases from V and 6 bases from J, leaving 6 bases between.